This T cell receptor (beta chain) was identified during a study of regulatory T cells in long-lasting Graves disease. The wider study: It was over 5 years of antithyroid drugs, with positive TSH receptor antibodies, that meant persistent Graves' disease.

As to time point: persistent/refractory GD, antithyroid drugs over 5 years with positive TRAb. Isolated PBMC RNA provided the starting material for the TCR library. Study observations and caveats: There were preferences for TRBV28, TRBJ1-2 and TRBJ2-5 in persistent disease. Persistent Graves' patients possessed reduced TCR diversity relative to recently diagnosed ones.

From germline, CDR1 is SGHRS and CDR2 YFSETQ. Germline trimming cut 4 bases from V and 0 bases from J; bases unmatched to any gene: 10. CDR3 length equals 17 residues. Concerning this clonotype: Its target is unknown.

Library construction for TCR beta used iRepertoire HTBI primers and Arm-PCR of CDR3 regions. Study processing details: Samples collectively showed more than 55 TRBV and approximately 14 TRBJ segments. TCRdb re-analysed the multiplex PCR reads in MiXCR, keeping a single row per CDR3 protein. None of the V and J calls come from the authors' own analysis; TCRdb made them. This sample has a few hundred thousand distinct CDR3 sequences, with roughly a quarter found just once. Sequencing was performed on peripheral blood mononuclear cells (PBMCs), taken when the disease was refractory, from a patient treated with antithyroid drugs. The V and J genes are TRBV5-1 and TRBJ1-2; TRBD1 matches 9 bases. This sequence was found in a female donor with Graves disease. The CDR3 loop reads CASSPRTGAYANYGYTF. The CDR3 coding sequence is TGCGCCAGCAGCCCCAGGACAGGGGCCTACGCTAACTATGGCTACACCTTC.